The following is a T cell receptor (beta chain) sequence with its context. Each donor supplied 8 to 10 milliliters of peripheral blood. Researchers report isolating at least 7 million PBMCs per sample. This entry comes from a study of blood T cells in healthy people across ages. A second about 6 to 11 cycle PCR used barcoded and J-beta primers. MiXCR was run by TCRdb on the 5' RACE reads, yielding one entry per CDR3 protein. The sample holds 800,000 or so distinct CDR3 sequences, less than 80% seen once. V was shortened by 1 base and J by 6 bases, with 10 bases between the two germline ends. The CDR3 consists of 13 residues. CDR1 and CDR2 from the germline V gene are GTSNPN and SVGIG (reference sequence).

This sequence was found in a man under 40 in good health. The sequenced sample was blood. The gene calls are TRBV30 and TRBJ2-1; D gene unclear. The CDR3 coding sequence is TGTGCCTGGAGTGCCGGACGGCGCAATGAGCAGTTCTTC. It yields the protein CAWSAGRRNEQFF.